This T cell receptor (beta chain) derives from a study of OX40 agonist ivuxolimab in advanced cancers. People who had autoimmune disease history or systemic immunosuppression were excluded. CDR1 SEHNR and CDR2 FQNEAQ come from the germline V gene (reference sequence). This CDR3 has 11 amino acids. V lost 5 bases, J lost 5 bases, and 6 bases lay in between. TCRdb's table, derived via immunoSEQ multiplex PCR, lists solely in-frame clones and lacks some. This sample has around 100,000 clones, with almost 90% found just once. The V and J genes are TRBV7-9 and TRBJ2-5; no definite D call. The sequence derives from an adult with an advanced solid tumor such as melanoma, head and neck, liver or kidney cancer. Source: CD4+ or CD8+ T cells sorted from blood, taken in a trial of the OX40 agonist ivuxolimab. The CDR3 nucleotides are TGTGCCAGCAGCCCCCGCGAGACCCAGTACTTC. Protein: CASSPRETQYF. The full variable domain, in which reference TRBV7-9 and TRBJ2-5 provide the parts outside the CDR3, is DTGVSQNPRHKITKRGQNVTFRCDPISEHNRLYWYRQTLGQGPEFLTYFQNEAQLEKSRLLSDRFSAERPKGSFSTLEIQRTEQGDSAMYLCASSPRETQYFGPGTRLLVL.